A single sample gave rise to the 12 T cell receptor beta chains below, sequenced in a study of blood T cell repertoires in COVID-19. Measured with immunoSEQ multiplex PCR; TCRdb has only the in-frame clones, and not every one. This sample has tens of thousands of clones, with more than 85% found just once. The specimen was peripheral blood. The source of these receptors is a man aged 55-75 years with acute or convalescent COVID-19.

This clone was seen only once. The chain has TRBV6-5 and TRBJ1-5, with 7 bases that match TRBD1. The CDR3 covers 14 residues. J gave up 5 bases and V 0 bases, and 1 base lay outside the gene matches. Germline V gives CDR1 MNHEY, CDR2 SVGAGI. The CDR3 sequence is CASSYSGGDQPQHF. For the CDR3, the DNA is TGTGCCAGCAGTTACTCAGGGGGCGATCAGCCCCAGCATTTT.

The chain links TRBV6-5 to TRBJ2-3, with 7 bases matching TRBD1. This CDR3 region has 14 residues. Germline V gives CDR1 MNHEY, CDR2 SVGAGI. V trimming: 9 bases; J trimming: 0 bases; junction bases outside the gene matches: 6. The CDR3 coding sequence is TGTGCCAGTCTCCGGGACAGAAGCACAGATACGCAGTATTTT. This encodes CASLRDRSTDTQYF.

Of note for this clone: Other DNA sequences in this specimen translate into the identical CDR3. The V call is TRBV5-1, the J call TRBJ1-1; D might be TRBD1 (6 bases). Germline-derived CDR1 and CDR2 are SGHRS and YFSETQ. CDR3 length: 14 residues. Trimming shortened V by 3 bases and J by 5 bases, and 14 bases separated the two germline ends. The CDR3 nucleotides are TGCGCCAGCAGCTCGACAGGAGGTGGAACTGAAGCTTTCTTT. Amino acids: CASSSTGGGTEAFF. The variable domain in full, completed from reference TRBV5-1 and TRBJ1-1, reads KAGVTQTPRYLIKTRGQQVTLSCSPISGHRSVSWYQQTPGQGLQFLFEYFSETQRNKGNFPGRFSGRQFSNSRSEMNVSTLELGDSALYLCASSSTGGGTEAFFGQGTRLTVV.

The chain links TRBV5-1 to TRBJ1-6, with 10 bases aligning to TRBD1. The germline V gene encodes CDR1 SGHRS and CDR2 YFSETQ. The CDR3 totals 16 residues. Unmatched junction bases numbered 7, after V lost 3 bases and J lost 7 bases. CDR3 nucleotide sequence: TGCGCCAGCAGCTCATCCCAGACAGGGGGCAATTCACCCCTCCACTTT. Protein sequence: CASSSSQTGGNSPLHF.

V usage is TRBV4-2 and J usage is TRBJ2-1; 10 nucleotides line up with TRBD2. Germline values: CDR1 LGHNA, CDR2 YNFKEQ. The CDR3 spans 17 residues. V trimming: 3 bases; J trimming: 3 bases; junction bases outside the gene matches: 8. DNA for the CDR3: TGTGCCAGCAGCCACGGCCGGACTAGCGGAGACTACAATGAGCAGTTCTTC. It translates to CASSHGRTSGDYNEQFF.

This clone was seen only a few times. The chain employs TRBV7-2 and TRBJ2-3; TRBD2 aligns across 10 bases. After removal of 6 bases from V and 5 bases from J, the junction contained 11 bases not matched to a gene. This CDR3 is 16 amino acids long. Looked up from germline, CDR1 is SGHTA and CDR2 is FQGNSA. The CDR3 DNA reads as TGTGCCAGCAGGGAGAAGAGCGGGAGGGCCTTAGATACGCAGTATTTT. Protein: CASREKSGRALDTQYF.

The gene calls are TRBV28 and TRBJ1-5; 9 bases agree with TRBD1. The CDR3 covers 17 residues. J was trimmed by 7 bases and V by 1 base; bases with no gene match: 11. Germline V lookup: CDR1 MDHEN, CDR2 SYDVKM. CDR3 region: CASSLSNGGQGGQPQHF. CDR3 nucleotide sequence: TGTGCCAGCAGTTTATCAAATGGGGGACAGGGAGGACAGCCCCAGCATTTT.

The rearrangement uses TRBV25-1 and TRBJ1-2; D is unclear. The CDR3 loop spans 15 amino acids. With 5 bases removed from V and 4 bases from J, the gap between germline ends came to 17 bases. CDR1 is MGHDK and CDR2 is SYGVNS in the germline V gene. This chain's CDR3 is CASSPYIGEGYGYTF. In DNA form, the CDR3 reads TGTGCCAGCAGTCCATATATCGGGGAAGGCTATGGCTACACCTTC.

The rearrangement joins TRBV2 to TRBJ2-7, with a tentative D call TRBD1 (6 bases). The ends were cut back, 4 bases at V and 11 bases at J, with 18 bases in the middle. Germline V CDR1 and CDR2: SNHLY, FYNNEI. The CDR3 length is 13 residues. CDR3 bases: TGTGCCAGCAGTGTCCTGGGGGCTCGAGGGGAGTACTTC. Translating gives CASSVLGARGEYF.

The J gene is TRBJ1-2, the V gene TRBV29-1, with TRBD1 as a possible D gene (6 bases). The germline gives CDR1 SQVTM, CDR2 ANQGSEA. The length of the CDR3 is 15 residues. Trimming cost V 3 bases and J 7 bases, with 21 bases left between them. The CDR3 DNA sequence: TGCAGCGTTGATAATGGGGACCGGGGGGCAGGTGGCTACACCTTC. It codes for CSVDNGDRGAGGYTF.

The chain links TRBV30 to TRBJ1-5; D is unresolved. V was shortened by 4 bases and J by 2 bases, with 6 bases between the two germline ends. CDR3 size: 12 residues. CDR1 is GTSNPN, CDR2 SVGIG, per germline (reference sequence). The CDR3 DNA reads TGTGCCTGGACCCGGGGCAATCAGCCCCAGCATTTT. It specifies CAWTRGNQPQHF.

The CDR3 sequence: CASSAFSGTNTDTQYF. The CDR3 DNA sequence: TGTGCCAGCAGCGCCTTTAGCGGGACTAACACAGATACGCAGTATTTT. This chain links TRBV9 with TRBJ2-3; 8 positions match TRBD2. With 3 bases clipped from V and 2 bases from J, the junction kept 8 bases outside the gene matches. From germline, CDR1 is SGDLS and CDR2 YYNGEE. This CDR3 is 16 amino acids long.